These 27 T cell receptor beta chains originate from one sample sequenced in a study of blood T cells in healthy people across ages. Combining a sample-barcoded 5' primer with a J-beta primer mix, a second PCR ran for roughly 7 to 12 cycles. TCRdb recomputed calls from the 5' RACE reads with MiXCR, one row per CDR3 protein. The sample has 750,000 to 1,000,000 distinct CDR3 sequences, about 28% seen once. This same sample was also taken into another study, of T cells of mothers and their children.

Material for sequencing was blood. The source is a woman aged 35 to 49 in good health.

The chain carries TRBV3-1 and TRBJ2-2; D ambiguous. CDR1 and CDR2 from the germline V gene are LGHDT and YNNKEL (reference sequence). This CDR3 comprises 12 residues. The V and J ends lost 3 bases and 6 bases respectively, with 5 bases between them. The CDR3 here is CASSHPPGELFF. The CDR3 DNA is TGTGCCAGCAGCCACCCCCCCGGGGAGCTGTTTTTT.

This clonotype has ten or more counts. This chain uses TRBV18 with TRBJ2-3; 9 nucleotides line up with TRBD1. V lost 3 bases, J lost 6 bases, and 1 base stayed unmatched. The CDR3 loop spans 13 amino acids. Germline values: CDR1 KGHSH, CDR2 LQKENI. The CDR3: CASSPTGGDTQYF. In nucleotides, the CDR3 is TGTGCCAGCTCACCGACAGGGGGGGATACGCAGTATTTT.

This clonotype has a handful of counts. V usage is TRBV9 and J usage is TRBJ1-5; tentatively, D is TRBD1 (5 bases). V was shortened by 2 bases and J by 0 bases, with 9 bases between the two germline ends. Germline CDR1 reads SGDLS; CDR2 reads YYNGEE. The CDR3 runs to 15 residues. The CDR3 region has the DNA TGTGCCAGCAGCGTCCCCGGGGGTAGCAATCAGCCCCAGCATTTT. Translation gives CASSVPGGSNQPQHF.

V is TRBV20-1 and J is TRBJ2-4; a possible D gene is TRBD1 (6 bases). Trimming took 4 bases from V and 9 from J, leaving 16 bases between them. The CDR3 has 13 residues. Germline CDR1 DFQATT, CDR2 SNEGSKA (reference sequence). In DNA form, the CDR3 reads TGCAGTGCTATCGCTGGGGGCATGGGCATTCAGTACTTC. It codes for CSAIAGGMGIQYF.

The rearrangement uses TRBV4-1 and TRBJ2-1; 11 bases are shared with TRBD2. The length of the CDR3 is 17 residues. J was trimmed by 2 bases and V by 3 bases; bases with no gene match: 6. Per the germline V gene, CDR1 is MGHRA and CDR2 is YSYEKL. The CDR3 protein is CASSHPSGGSPYNEQFF. The CDR3 bases are TGCGCCAGCAGCCATCCTAGCGGGGGGTCCCCCTACAATGAGCAGTTCTTC.

This chain joins TRBV13 and TRBJ2-5; 7 nucleotides align to TRBD1. The V and J ends lost 0 bases and 2 bases, in that order; junction bases with no gene match: 0. The CDR3 length is 14 residues. Germline V gene data show CDR1 as PRHDT and CDR2 as FYEKMQ (reference sequence). CDR3 nucleotide sequence: TGTGCCAGCAGCTTAGGGGACAGGCAAGAGACCCAGTACTTC. Its protein is CASSLGDRQETQYF.

The chain has TRBV30 and TRBJ2-5; 7 nucleotides align to TRBD2. Germline CDR1 and CDR2: GTSNPN and SVGIG (reference sequence). The CDR3 sequence is 13 residues long. The V segment lost 6 bases and the J segment 1 base; nucleotides outside the gene matches: 5. CDR3: CACQAGFQETQYF. As DNA, the CDR3 is TGTGCCTGTCAAGCGGGGTTCCAAGAGACCCAGTACTTC.

The gene calls are TRBV14 and TRBJ1-4; 7 bases line up with TRBD1. Per germline, CDR1 SGHDN and CDR2 FVKESK. Losses at the gene ends were 2 bases for V and 0 bases for J; bases not matched to a gene: 9. This CDR3 spans 18 amino acids. The CDR3 loop reads CASSQPRTGRATNEKLFF. Here the CDR3 DNA reads TGTGCCAGCAGCCAACCGAGGACAGGACGTGCAACTAATGAAAAACTGTTTTTT.

This clonotype was detected only a few times. The gene calls are TRBV20-1 and TRBJ2-3; TRBD2 agrees at 10 bases. Per the germline V gene, CDR1 is DFQATT and CDR2 is SNEGSKA (reference sequence). The CDR3 has 14 residues. J gave up 1 base and V 6 bases, and 4 bases lay outside the gene matches. The chain's CDR3 is CSAPGTSGTDTQYF. In nucleotides, the CDR3 is TGCAGTGCCCCCGGGACTAGCGGCACAGATACGCAGTATTTT.

Comment on this clonotype: A read error may be the cause here, since a much bigger clone is one base away. The chain uses TRBV30 and TRBJ2-3, with D hard to call. CDR3 size: 14 residues. Germline values: CDR1 GTSNPN, CDR2 SVGIG (reference sequence). Trimming left V 1 base short and J 0 bases short, with 8 bases between. The CDR3 sequence is CAWSGGGSTDTQYF. For the CDR3, the DNA is TGTGCCTGGAGTGGAGGCGGAAGCACAGATACGCAGTATTTT.

This clonotype was counted only a few times. The chain joins TRBV28 to TRBJ1-2; D is uncertain. In germline, CDR1 is MDHEN, CDR2 SYDVKM. The V end was cut by 3 bases, the J end by 6 bases, with 14 bases between. This CDR3 spans 14 amino acids. The CDR3 sequence is CASSLTAGGNGYTF. In DNA, the CDR3 is TGTGCCAGCAGTTTGACGGCAGGCGGAAATGGCTACACCTTC.

This clonotype has only a few counts. The genes are TRBV24-1 and TRBJ2-1; TRBD2 agrees at 8 bases. The J segment lost 2 bases and the V segment lost 3 bases, leaving 11 bases of the junction unmatched. CDR1 KGHDR and CDR2 SFDVKD come from the germline V gene. CDR3 length: 18 residues. The CDR3 here is CATSDPQGSGVTYNEQFF. CDR3 nucleotide sequence: TGTGCCACCAGTGATCCCCAGGGTAGCGGGGTAACCTACAATGAGCAGTTCTTC.

The rearrangement links TRBV5-1 to TRBJ1-1; D unresolved. In germline, CDR1 is SGHRS, CDR2 YFSETQ. Between the trimmed V and J ends, which lost 3 bases and 2 bases, there was a span of 11 bases. The CDR3 contains 14 residues. This chain's CDR3 is CASSWATANTEAFF. Written as DNA, the CDR3 is TGCGCCAGCAGCTGGGCAACAGCCAACACTGAAGCTTTCTTT.

The chain has TRBV29-1 and TRBJ2-1; D remains unclear. Germline CDR1 and CDR2: SQVTM and ANQGSEA. The CDR3 covers 18 residues. Trimming shortened V by 6 bases and J by 2 bases, and 26 bases separated the two germline ends. The CDR3 loop is CSVNSPLGRRETYNEQFF. CDR3 bases: TGCAGCGTCAATTCCCCCTTAGGAAGGCGAGAAACCTACAATGAGCAGTTCTTC.

The chain joins TRBV20-1 to TRBJ2-3; tentatively, D is TRBD2 (6 bases). Between the trimmed V and J ends, which lost 0 bases and 3 bases, there was a span of 19 bases. Per germline, CDR1 DFQATT and CDR2 SNEGSKA (reference sequence). The CDR3 length is 17 residues. CDR3 DNA sequence: TGCAGTGCTAGAGAGGTCGCGATTAGCGGTAGGACAGATACGCAGTATTTT. Translated: CSAREVAISGRTDTQYF.

The chain joins TRBV6-5 to TRBJ2-3; D ambiguous. Deletions cut 2 bases from V and 6 bases from J, with 6 bases between. Germline CDR1 reads MNHEY; CDR2 reads SVGAGI. This CDR3 is built from 12 residues. The chain's CDR3 is CASSYNQDTQYF. CDR3 in DNA: TGTGCCAGCAGTTACAATCAGGATACGCAGTATTTT.

This sequence joins TRBV29-1 and TRBJ1-1; D is perhaps TRBD1 (5 bases). The V gene's germline CDR1 is SQVTM and CDR2 ANQGSEA. The CDR3 is 12 residues long. The CDR3 nucleotides read TGCACCACCAATCTAGGGGACACTGAAGCTTTCTTT. This encodes CTTNLGDTEAFF. Drawing the rest from reference TRBV29-1 and TRBJ1-1, the complete variable domain is SAVISQKPSRDICQRGTSLTIQCQVDSQVTMMFWYRQQPGQSLTLIATANQGSEATYESGFVIDKFPISRPNLTFSTLTVSNMSPEDSSIYLCTTNLGDTEAFFGQGTRLTVV.

This clonotype was detected many times. This chain links TRBV10-3 with TRBJ1-2; D is undetermined. Between the trimmed V and J ends, which lost 2 bases and 0 bases, there was a span of 7 bases. From germline, CDR1 is ENHRY and CDR2 SYGVKD. There are 14 residues in the CDR3. CDR3 in amino acids: CAISETLANYGYTF. CDR3 nucleotide sequence: TGTGCCATCAGTGAGACCCTAGCTAACTATGGCTACACCTTC.

This clonotype has ten or more counts. The V call is TRBV5-5, the J call TRBJ2-7; no definite D call. V lost 0 bases to trimming and J lost 6 bases, with 13 bases between them. Germline CDR1 SGHKS, CDR2 YYEKEE (reference sequence). The CDR3 contains 14 residues. CDR3 sequence: CASSLAPSGREQYF. The CDR3, as DNA: TGTGCCAGCAGCTTGGCCCCCTCGGGTCGCGAGCAGTACTTC.

This clonotype was seen only a few times. The chain uses TRBV7-9 and TRBJ1-2, with unresolved D. V gave up 7 bases and J gave up 7 bases, with 13 bases separating them. Germline V lookup: CDR1 SEHNR, CDR2 FQNEAQ (reference sequence). This CDR3 has 12 residues. The CDR3 region has the DNA TGTGCCAGCACCATGTCATCCGGTGGCTACACCTTC. Protein: CASTMSSGGYTF.

This clonotype was detected ten times or more. The genes are TRBV27 and TRBJ2-1; D call uncertain. V dropped 0 bases and J dropped 12 bases, with 15 bases sitting between them. CDR1 and CDR2 (germline): MNHEY, SMNVEV (reference sequence). This CDR3 spans 14 amino acids. CDR3 bases: TGTGCCAGCAGTTTATCAGGTTCAAGAATGGGGCAGTTCTTC. It codes for CASSLSGSRMGQFF.

This clonotype was seen a few times. This rearrangement joins TRBV20-1 to TRBJ1-5; 9 bases fit TRBD1. This CDR3 is built from 15 residues. The junction had 8 bases not matched to a gene; V was cut back by 4 bases and J by 4 bases. Germline CDR1 reads DFQATT; CDR2 reads SNEGSKA (reference sequence). The CDR3 nucleotides read TGCAGTGCTAAAATAGGGACAGGGCAAAATCAGCCCCAGCATTTT. This encodes CSAKIGTGQNQPQHF.

In the case of this clonotype: A read error may produce the germline difference seen at one junction end. The rearrangement joins TRBV20-1 to TRBJ2-1; D call uncertain. The germline CDR1 and CDR2 sequences are DFQATT and SNEGSKA (reference sequence). This CDR3 contains 11 residues. CDR3 bases: TGCAGTGCTAGGTCGTACAGTGAGCAGGTCTTC. It encodes CSARSYSEQVF.

V and J are TRBV13 and TRBJ2-7; TRBD2 matches 10 bases. This CDR3 has 15 amino acids. Trimming cost V 0 bases and J 4 bases; bases outside gene matches: 3. The V gene's germline CDR1 is PRHDT and CDR2 FYEKMQ (reference sequence). The chain's CDR3 is CASSLGLAGKYEQYF. The CDR3 DNA reads as TGTGCCAGCAGCTTAGGACTAGCGGGGAAATACGAGCAGTACTTC. Based on the CDR3 plus reference TRBV13 and TRBJ2-7, the full variable domain is AAGVIQSPRHLIKEKRETATLKCYPIPRHDTVYWYQQGPGQDPQFLISFYEKMQSDKGSIPDRFSAQQFSDYHSELNMSSLELGDSALYFCASSLGLAGKYEQYFGPGTRLTVT.

In its sample, this clonotype was seen many times. The CDR3 loop reads CASRDGRGLAKNIQYF. The CDR3 DNA sequence: TGTGCCAGCAGGGACGGACGGGGACTAGCCAAAAACATTCAGTACTTC. V gene TRBV12-3 or TRBV12-4 combines with J gene TRBJ2-4, with D perhaps TRBD2 (6 bases). V gave up 6 bases and J gave up 0 bases, with 15 bases separating them. The CDR3 contains 16 residues.

This sequence joins TRBV5-5 and TRBJ2-4; D possibly corresponds to TRBD2 (6 bases). Germline V CDR1 and CDR2: SGHKS, YYEKEE (reference sequence). CDR3 length: 16 residues. V shed 10 bases and J shed 8 bases, with 28 bases lying between them. CDR3 nucleotides: TGTGCCTCTAAGTGGGGGGAAGGTTGGAGGAGGGACATTCAGTACTTC. This gives the protein CASKWGEGWRRDIQYF.

A few counts support this clonotype. The V call is TRBV28, the J call TRBJ2-1, with 10 bases that match TRBD2. Per germline, CDR1 MDHEN and CDR2 SYDVKM. This CDR3 has 14 residues. The V gene end was trimmed by 6 bases and the J gene end by 9 bases; junction bases not matched to a gene: 8. In DNA form, the CDR3 reads TGTGCCAGCAGAGAAGAGCGGGGGGGAACTGAGCAGTTCTTC. Encoded protein: CASREERGGTEQFF.